This T cell receptor beta chain was profiled in a study of CD8 T cells in ankylosing spondylitis. Notes on the study in general: Disease-associated clones were reportedly significantly overrepresented in matched ankylosing spondylitis synovial fluid. Ankylosing spondylitis blood appeared to carry a characteristic TCR beta motif of eight or nine highly homologous variants. Prior literature has documented some motif variants in synovial fluid and blood from reactive arthritis.

V was pared by 10 bases and J by 8 bases, with 14 bases of the junction left unmatched. The CDR3 extends over 15 amino acids. The sample holds a few counts of this clonotype. Its antigen is as yet unknown. For TCR beta, libraries came from quantitative 5'-RACE with molecular barcodes. TCRdb processed the 5' RACE reads anew with MiXCR; each CDR3 protein has one entry. The sample yields some 140,000 distinct CDR3 sequences, about 15% seen once. V gene TRBV12-3 or TRBV12-4 combines with J gene TRBJ2-1; TRBD1 matches at 10 bases. This clonotype was sampled from a male donor with ankylosing spondylitis. The sample taken for sequencing was blood, either unsorted or a sorted T cell fraction (not recorded which). The CDR3 here is CATNSRDRGWDEQFF. Written as DNA, the CDR3 is TGTGCCACCAACAGCCGGGACAGGGGATGGGATGAGCAGTTCTTC.